These 13 T cell receptor beta chains were sequenced from one sample in a study of T cells in Graves' hyperthyroidism and ophthalmopathy. TCR beta CDR3 regions were amplified from RNA. TCR CDR3 regions were first amplified by RT-PCR with HTBI primers. A single record per CDR3 protein comes from TCRdb applying MiXCR to the multiplex PCR reads. The sample carries about 600,000 distinct CDR3 sequences, more than 14% recorded once. The sample comprised blood. The receptor source for this set is a woman in her forties or fifties with Graves' ophthalmopathy.

Note on this clonotype: At one end, the junction sequence differs from germline, possibly due to a read error. The chain links TRBV3-1 to TRBJ2-5; no clear D gene. Germline V gene sequence: CDR1 LGHDT, CDR2 YNNKEL (reference sequence). This CDR3 comprises 11 residues. CDR3 amino acids: CASSQGSSVDF. The CDR3 DNA follows: TGTGCCAGCAGCCAAGGTTCGAGCGTGGACTTC.

This clonotype appeared a few times. This chain links TRBV28 with TRBJ1-2, with a weak D call TRBD1 (5 bases). Trimming pared 1 base from V and 5 bases from J, leaving 11 bases between. Germline V CDR1 and CDR2: MDHEN, SYDVKM. This CDR3 has 14 amino acids. The CDR3: CASSLSDRIYGYTF. The DNA of the CDR3 is TGTGCCAGCAGTTTATCCGACAGAATATATGGCTACACCTTC.

This clonotype was counted many times. The CDR3 DNA reads as TGTGCCAGCAGTTTATCTACTAGACAGGGTGTAAGTGGCTACACCTTC. Amino acid sequence: CASSLSTRQGVSGYTF. The gene calls are TRBV27 and TRBJ1-2, with TRBD1 matching 7 bases. CDR1 is MNHEY, CDR2 SMNVEV, per germline (reference sequence). This CDR3 is built from 16 residues. Trimming took 0 bases from V and 7 from J; bases not matched to a gene: 11.

This clonotype was observed at least ten times. This rearrangement joins TRBV28 to TRBJ2-3, with 16 positions matching TRBD2. In germline, CDR1 is MDHEN, CDR2 SYDVKM. This CDR3 region has 18 residues. The ends lost 3 bases at V and 4 bases at J; junction bases unmatched: 7. In DNA, the CDR3 is TGTGCCAGCAGTTTTTTGGGACTAGCGGGAGGGCCCCCAGATACGCAGTATTTT. Its translation is CASSFLGLAGGPPDTQYF. The whole variable domain, remainder taken from reference TRBV28 and TRBJ2-3, is DVKVTQSSRYLVKRTGEKVFLECVQDMDHENMFWYRQDPGLGLRLIYFSYDVKMKEKGDIPEGYSVSREKKERFSLILESASTNQTSMYLCASSFLGLAGGPPDTQYFGPGTRLTVL.

There are a few counts of this clonotype. The rearrangement links TRBV25-1 to TRBJ2-1; the D call may be TRBD1 or TRBD2 (7 bases each). Germline V gene sequence: CDR1 MGHDK, CDR2 SYGVNS. V was cut by 5 bases and J by 7 bases, with 21 bases left in between. The CDR3 is made up of 16 amino acids. As DNA, the CDR3 is TGTGCCAGCAGTATCCGGGGAGGGGGCGCCGTTAATGAGCAGTTCTTC. Protein sequence: CASSIRGGGAVNEQFF.

The rearrangement uses TRBV20-1 and TRBJ1-2; perhaps TRBD1 as D (5 bases). The CDR3 sequence is 14 residues long. Germline assignment: CDR1 DFQATT and CDR2 SNEGSKA (reference sequence). Deletions cut 6 bases from V and 2 bases from J, with 16 bases between. The CDR3 nucleotides read TGCAGTGCCTCGAGCAGGGACGGCAACTATGGCTACACCTTC. Amino acid sequence: CSASSRDGNYGYTF.

This clonotype was seen at least ten times. The chain recombines TRBV27 with TRBJ2-3; D might be TRBD1 (5 bases). CDR1 is MNHEY, CDR2 SMNVEV, per germline (reference sequence). This CDR3 has 17 residues. Between the trimmed V and J ends, which lost 6 bases and 6 bases, there was a span of 25 bases. Here the CDR3 DNA reads TGTGCCAGCAGCATCTTACTGGCCCGTGGGGCACACGATACGCAGTATTTT. It encodes CASSILLARGAHDTQYF.

Ten or more counts support this clonotype. This chain uses TRBV5-5 with TRBJ2-1; 12 nucleotides match TRBD2. The CDR3 has 15 amino acids. V lost 8 bases and J lost 9; bases outside the gene matches: 12. CDR1 SGHKS and CDR2 YYEKEE come from the germline V gene (reference sequence). This chain's CDR3 is CASKLPGLAGVEQFF. The CDR3 region has the DNA TGTGCCAGTAAGCTCCCGGGACTAGCGGGCGTTGAGCAGTTCTTC.

This clonotype was detected ten times or more. The V call is TRBV5-6, the J call TRBJ2-7, with 7 bases that match TRBD1. V lost 3 bases, J lost 2 bases, and 5 bases stayed unmatched. The germline V gene has CDR1 SGHDT and CDR2 YYEEEE. The CDR3 totals 14 residues. CDR3 in DNA: TGTGCCAGCAGCTGGGACAGCAGCCCCTACGAGCAGTACTTC. Translating it yields CASSWDSSPYEQYF. Full variable domain (rest looked up from reference TRBV5-6 and TRBJ2-7): DAGVTQSPTHLIKTRGQQVTLRCSPKSGHDTVSWYQQALGQGPQFIFQYYEEEERQRGNFPDRFSGHQFPNYSSELNVNALLLGDSALYLCASSWDSSPYEQYFGPGTRLTVT.

Many counts were recorded for this clonotype. The gene calls are TRBV11-2 and TRBJ2-1; 13 bases align to TRBD2. Germline V CDR1 and CDR2: SGHAT, FQNNGV. The CDR3 consists of 18 residues. J lost 8 bases, V lost 1 base, and 11 bases had no gene match. The CDR3 here is CASSLVLGGTSGKDEQFF. CDR3 bases: TGTGCCAGCAGCTTAGTTTTGGGGGGGACTAGCGGGAAAGATGAGCAGTTCTTC.

This clonotype was recorded many times. V usage is TRBV28 and J usage is TRBJ2-3; no firm D call. The V end was cut by 1 base, the J end by 3 bases, with 11 bases between. Germline loops: CDR1 MDHEN, CDR2 SYDVKM. CDR3 size: 15 residues. CDR3 sequence reads: CASSLSLRQTDTQYF. In DNA form, the CDR3 reads TGTGCCAGCAGTTTATCTCTGAGACAAACAGATACGCAGTATTTT.

The CDR3 protein is CASMVSTGSEKLFF. The CDR3 DNA follows: TGTGCCAGCATGGTCTCGACAGGGTCTGAAAAACTGTTTTTT. This chain uses TRBV19 with TRBJ1-4; 7 bases match TRBD1. After removal of 9 bases from V and 7 bases from J, the junction contained 11 bases not matched to a gene. The germline V gene encodes CDR1 LNHDA and CDR2 SQIVND (reference sequence). This CDR3 is built from 14 residues.

This clonotype was counted ten times or more. The rearrangement links TRBV30 to TRBJ2-1, with 7 bases identical to TRBD2. The germline V gene encodes CDR1 GTSNPN and CDR2 SVGIG (reference sequence). V shed 2 bases, J shed 14 bases, and the junction held 6 bases outside the gene matches. The CDR3 length is 11 residues. In DNA, the CDR3 is TGTGCCTGGAGTACAACTAGCGCAAAGTTCTTC. Its protein is CAWSTTSAKFF.